This T cell receptor (beta chain) emerged from a study of shared clonotypes between healthy human individuals. Study-level background: Donors consisted of a couple of women and three men between 18 and 49. Study-wide results and limits: Among four donors, roughly 5% of naive CD4 clonotypes were found in common.

A remark on this clone: The antigen remains undetermined.

Per germline, CDR1 LGHNA and CDR2 YNFKEQ. The CDR3 length is 14 residues. With 3 bases clipped from V and 9 bases from J, the junction kept 4 bases outside the gene matches. All donors were healthy HIV-negative adults lacking recent acute infections or vaccinations. Using immunoSEQ multiplex PCR, the repertoire was profiled, and TCRdb retains in-frame clones only, with some absent. The table has a few million clones, 85% to 95% seen once. This sequence originates from a man aged 18-30 years in good health. Some clones in this sample may be carry-over from other donors' samples. Sequencing input: naive CD4+ T cells from PBMCs. This sample's subset: CD45RA+ positively selected. The J gene is TRBJ2-1, the V gene TRBV4-2; the match to TRBD1 covers 11 bases. The CDR3 sequence: CASSQGQGVREQFF. Here the CDR3 DNA reads TGTGCCAGCAGCCAGGGACAGGGGGTCCGTGAGCAGTTCTTC.